Sequencing of this TCR beta chain was carried out in a study of cytomegalovirus exposure and HLA in healthy donors. Findings of the study overall: Accurate prediction of most subjects' HLA-A and HLA-B alleles from TCR beta sequences was reported.

The CDR3 contains 17 residues. The V end was cut by 1 base, the J end by 2 bases, with 18 bases between. From germline, CDR1 is SGHTA and CDR2 FQGNSA. With regard to this clone: Its target is not known.

In the PCR, 60 Vbeta and 13 Jbeta primers were used. Using immunoSEQ multiplex PCR, the repertoire was profiled, and TCRdb retains in-frame clones only, with some absent. The sample has 150,000 to 200,000 clones; over 75% are singletons. This chain connects TRBV7-2 to TRBJ2-7; D possibly corresponds to TRBD1 (5 bases). What was sequenced was PBMCs. The source is a woman in her 30s in good health and CMV-seronegative. CDR3 coding DNA: TGTGCCAGCAGCTTAGTATCAGCCAGGGCCAGCACCTACGAGCAGTACTTC. Its protein product is CASSLVSARASTYEQYF.